Listed below are T cell receptor beta chains from one sample, sequenced in a study of HIV-infected patients and healthy controls. Via MiXCR, TCRdb re-called the 5' RACE reads, giving one row per CDR3 protein. Of around 10,000 distinct CDR3 sequences in the sample, roughly 7% were seen once. The sample was blood, taken before antiretroviral therapy. The receptor source for this set is an adult with HIV infection. Both conserved end residues are part of each CDR3.

V gene: TRBV7-6; J gene: TRBJ2-1; CDR3 protein: CASSPQGYLNEQFF
V gene: TRBV20-1; J gene: TRBJ1-1; CDR3 protein: CSASPGRWNTEAFF
V gene: TRBV27; J gene: TRBJ2-4; CDR3 protein: CASSPRSPGKNIQYF
V gene: TRBV18; J gene: TRBJ1-1; CDR3 protein: CASSPRESEAFF
V gene: TRBV20-1; J gene: TRBJ2-7; CDR3 protein: CSAGSGGTYEQYF
V gene: TRBV2; J gene: TRBJ1-1; CDR3 protein: CASLQGHTEAFF
V gene: TRBV15; J gene: TRBJ2-6; CDR3 protein: CATSPDRSGANVLTF
V gene: TRBV7-2; J gene: TRBJ2-7; CDR3 protein: CASSLEVARHEQYF
V gene: TRBV11-2; J gene: TRBJ2-5; CDR3 protein: CASSAESSGVLQETQYF
V gene: TRBV3-1; J gene: TRBJ2-3; CDR3 protein: CASSQGIAGATDTQYF
V gene: TRBV2; J gene: TRBJ2-2; CDR3 protein: CASSAGRVAPGELFF
V gene: TRBV6-5; J gene: TRBJ2-2; CDR3 protein: CASSYSAQGARGGELFF
V gene: TRBV5-1; J gene: TRBJ2-1; CDR3 protein: CASSSTGTSGGAYYNEQFF
V gene: TRBV6-1; J gene: TRBJ2-5; CDR3 protein: CASIRGQGETQYF
V gene: TRBV18; J gene: TRBJ1-2; CDR3 protein: CASSPGQGDGYTF
V gene: TRBV29-1; J gene: TRBJ1-1; CDR3 protein: CSVYIGGSSISAFF
V gene: TRBV20-1; J gene: TRBJ2-2; CDR3 protein: CSARAQRGGGTGELFF
V gene: TRBV10-3; J gene: TRBJ2-1; CDR3 protein: CAISGDSSSYNEQFF
V gene: TRBV6-5; J gene: TRBJ1-5; CDR3 protein: CASSGTGNQPQHF
V gene: TRBV7-3; J gene: TRBJ2-3; CDR3 protein: CASSLVAGGHSDTQYF
V gene: TRBV6-5; J gene: TRBJ1-1; CDR3 protein: CASSLRGGTEAFF
V gene: TRBV4-3; J gene: TRBJ2-5; CDR3 protein: CASSQDPTATQYF
V gene: TRBV28; J gene: TRBJ1-1; CDR3 protein: CASSLYGRMNTEAFF
V gene: TRBV7-8; J gene: TRBJ2-5; CDR3 protein: CASSSRLAGGPVETQYF
V gene: TRBV6-1; J gene: TRBJ2-3; CDR3 protein: CASADHSNTDTQYF
V gene: TRBV7-2; J gene: TRBJ2-3; CDR3 protein: CASSRSPGQGTDTQYF
V gene: TRBV2; J gene: TRBJ2-7; CDR3 protein: CASSLGGPREEQYF
V gene: TRBV7-9; J gene: TRBJ2-2; CDR3 protein: CASSLMLAGSVGELFF
V gene: TRBV12-3/TRBV12-4; J gene: TRBJ1-1; CDR3 protein: CASSFTTSRTEAFF
V gene: TRBV6-5; J gene: TRBJ2-7; CDR3 protein: CASSYGGAEYF
V gene: TRBV3-1; J gene: TRBJ1-1; CDR3 protein: CASSQVDSHTEAFF
V gene: TRBV3-1; J gene: TRBJ2-3; CDR3 protein: CASSLGPAGASSTDTQYF